The present T cell receptor (beta chain) was sequenced within a study of blood T cell repertoires in COVID-19. About the research overall: COVID-19 samples collected from the United States, Italy and Spain covered acute and convalescent phases.

The repertoire was sequenced with immunoSEQ multiplex PCR; TCRdb's copy has only in-frame clones and lacks some. The sample lists some 190,000 clones; around 87% were seen once. Sequencing was performed on PBMCs or T cells enriched from blood (not recorded which). This receptor was obtained from a woman aged 40 to 50 in a cohort exposed to, infected with or recovered from COVID-19 (not recorded which).

As DNA, the CDR3 is TGCGCCAGCAGCCCCGAGGCGGGGGGCTACAATGAGCAGTTCTTC. Translated: CASSPEAGGYNEQFF. The chain uses TRBV5-1 and TRBJ2-1, with TRBD2 matching over 8 bases. The V gene's germline CDR1 is SGHRS and CDR2 YFSETQ. J was trimmed by 3 bases and V by 4 bases; bases with no gene match: 6. The CDR3 is 15 residues long.